The rows below give T cell receptor beta chains drawn from one sample of a study of blood T cell repertoires in COVID-19. TCRdb's table, derived via immunoSEQ multiplex PCR, lists solely in-frame clones and lacks some. The table lists fewer than 300,000 clones, 60% to 75% of them singletons. The sequencing sample was made of peripheral blood. These receptors were taken from a woman older than 75 with acute or convalescent COVID-19. Each CDR3 is given with its conserved first and last residue. The D gene is left open where the match is weak. Clone size is given for some rows only: seen once, a few or many times, or a class if the clone is expanded.

J	size	D	V	CDR3	DNA
TRBJ1-4	-	TRBD1	TRBV18	CASSPGQGITNEKLFF	TGTGCCAGCTCACCAGGACAGGGGATAACTAATGAAAAACTGTTTTTT
TRBJ1-2	-	-	TRBV19	CASSTQEVRGYTF	TGTGCCAGTAGTACCCAGGAGGTGCGGGGCTACACCTTC
TRBJ1-1	-	TRBD1	TRBV6-5	CASSRQGVTEAFF	TGTGCCAGCAGCAGACAGGGAGTCACTGAAGCTTTCTTT
TRBJ1-2	-	TRBD1	TRBV9	CASSLGTGDGYTF	TGTGCCAGCAGCCTGGGGACAGGGGATGGCTACACCTTC
TRBJ2-1	few	TRBD2	TRBV2	CASRTGTSSVEQFF	TGTGCCAGCAGGACCGGGACTAGCTCTGTTGAGCAGTTCTTC
TRBJ1-1	-	-	TRBV7-9	CASSYLQGTEAFF	TGTGCCAGCAGCTACCTACAGGGCACTGAAGCTTTCTTT
TRBJ1-1	-	-	TRBV29-1	CSVDRGLTEAFF	TGCAGCGTTGACCGAGGGCTAACTGAAGCTTTCTTT
TRBJ1-1	-	-	TRBV12-3/TRBV12-4	CASSRGQHTEAFF	TGTGCCAGCAGCCGCGGACAACACACTGAAGCTTTCTTT
TRBJ2-7	-	-	TRBV9	CASSTGQFGYEQYF	TGTGCCAGCAGCACCGGACAGTTCGGATACGAGCAGTACTTC
TRBJ2-1	few	TRBD2	TRBV5-4	CASSWGGSGGEQFF	TGTGCCAGCAGCTGGGGAGGGAGCGGGGGTGAGCAGTTCTTC
TRBJ2-5	-	TRBD2	TRBV6-1	CASSEVWGRGETQYF	TGTGCCAGCAGTGAGGTTTGGGGGAGGGGAGAGACCCAGTACTTC
TRBJ2-7	-	TRBD2	TRBV6-5	CASASGGGGRDEQYF	TGTGCCAGCGCATCCGGGGGCGGGGGGCGGGACGAGCAGTACTTC
TRBJ1-4	-	-	TRBV3-1/TRBV3-2	CASTLGGDEKLFF	TGTGCCAGCACCCTAGGGGGGGATGAAAAACTGTTTTTT
TRBJ1-4	few	-	TRBV19	CASSIVGGAGEKLFF	TGTGCCAGTAGTATAGTCGGGGGGGCTGGTGAAAAACTGTTTTTT
TRBJ2-7	-	TRBD2	TRBV6-4	CASSPGGAGGFSYEQYF	TGTGCCAGCAGCCCCGGGGGGGCGGGGGGATTCTCCTACGAGCAGTACTTC
TRBJ1-2	-	-	TRBV29-1	CSVQTQGTTNYGYTF	TGCAGCGTACAAACTCAGGGGACTACTAACTATGGCTACACCTTC
TRBJ1-5	-	-	TRBV2	CASRSIRDQPQHF	TGTGCCAGCAGGAGTATCAGGGATCAGCCCCAGCATTTT
TRBJ2-7	-	TRBD2	TRBV18	CASSPKAGWTYEQYF	TGTGCCAGCTCACCTAAAGCGGGATGGACCTACGAGCAGTACTTC
TRBJ2-1	-	TRBD1	TRBV6-4	CASSDSWTGALGGSYNEQFF	TGTGCCAGCAGTGACTCTTGGACAGGGGCCCTAGGGGGCTCCTACAATGAGCAGTTCTTC
TRBJ2-7	-	-	TRBV18	CASSPQGSGMYEQYF	TGTGCCAGCTCACCACAGGGGTCAGGCATGTACGAGCAGTACTTC
TRBJ2-2	-	TRBD2	TRBV2	CASSSGLAGTTGELFF	TGTGCCAGCAGTTCCGGACTAGCGGGGACCACCGGGGAGCTGTTTTTT
TRBJ1-2	once	-	TRBV28	CASSQGQTYGYTF	TGTGCCAGCAGTCAAGGACAGACCTATGGCTACACCTTC
TRBJ2-3	-	TRBD2	TRBV9	CASSVVAGGGTQYF	TGTGCCAGCAGCGTAGTCGCGGGAGGAGGTACGCAGTATTTT
TRBJ1-2	-	-	TRBV20-1	CSAPMTVLHTF	TGCAGTGCTCCGATGACAGTTCTCCACACCTTC
TRBJ2-3	-	-	TRBV11-2	CASSFQGMSTDTQYF	TGTGCCAGCAGCTTCCAGGGGATGTCCACAGATACGCAGTATTTT
TRBJ1-5	-	-	TRBV24-1	CATSSYNQPQHF	TGTGCCACCAGTTCGTACAATCAGCCCCAGCATTTT
TRBJ1-1	-	-	TRBV25-1	CASSASSRDTEAFF	TGTGCCAGCAGTGCCTCCAGCAGGGACACTGAAGCTTTCTTT
TRBJ2-7	-	-	TRBV15	CATSAQGYEQYF	TGTGCCACCAGCGCCCAGGGATACGAGCAGTACTTC
TRBJ1-1	-	-	TRBV6-5	CASSYAGRDTEAFF	TGTGCCAGCAGTTACGCCGGGAGGGACACTGAAGCTTTCTTT
TRBJ2-2	-	TRBD1	TRBV11-2	CASSFLMTGAGELFF	TGTGCCAGCAGCTTCTTGATGACAGGGGCCGGGGAGCTGTTTTTT
TRBJ1-1	-	-	TRBV6-2/TRBV6-3	CASSYRDKAREAFF	TGTGCCAGCAGTTACCGAGATAAAGCCCGTGAAGCTTTCTTT
TRBJ2-3	-	-	TRBV11-3	CASSLADGADTQYF	TGTGCCAGCAGCCTAGCAGATGGTGCAGATACGCAGTATTTT
TRBJ2-7	few	-	TRBV18	CGRTEYEQYF	TGTGGTCGGACAGAATACGAGCAGTACTTC
TRBJ2-5	once	-	TRBV9	CASSVEGLASETQYF	TGTGCCAGCAGCGTAGAGGGACTGGCTTCAGAGACCCAGTACTTC
TRBJ2-7	-	TRBD1	TRBV7-2	CASSTQGAYEQYF	TGTGCCAGCAGCACCCAGGGGGCATACGAGCAGTACTTC
TRBJ1-2	-	TRBD1	TRBV2	CASSRTGYGYTF	TGTGCCAGCAGTCGGACAGGCTATGGCTACACCTTC
TRBJ2-3	once	TRBD2	TRBV5-1	CASSLEASGGPGDTQYF	TGCGCCAGCAGCTTGGAGGCTAGCGGGGGCCCGGGAGATACGCAGTATTTT
TRBJ2-1	-	-	TRBV5-1	CASNPGHSYNEQFF	TGCGCCAGCAATCCCGGTCATTCCTACAATGAGCAGTTCTTC
TRBJ1-5	-	TRBD1	TRBV5-8	CASSFTGGAVQPQHF	TGTGCCAGCAGCTTCACAGGGGGTGCGGTTCAGCCCCAGCATTTT
TRBJ1-2	-	-	TRBV27	CASSLSYNSNYGYTF	TGTGCCAGCAGTTTAAGTTACAATTCTAACTATGGCTACACCTTC
TRBJ1-6	-	TRBD1	TRBV6-5	CASSLRDRDNSPLHF	TGTGCCAGCAGCCTCCGGGACAGGGATAATTCACCCCTCCACTTT
TRBJ2-5	-	-	TRBV19	CASSIARQRTETQYF	TGTGCCAGTAGTATAGCAAGGCAGCGTACAGAGACCCAGTACTTC
TRBJ2-1	-	TRBD1	TRBV5-1	CASSSGQGEQFF	TGCGCCAGCAGCTCAGGACAGGGCGAGCAGTTCTTC
TRBJ1-6	-	TRBD1	TRBV27	CASSKGDSNSPLHF	TGTGCCAGCAGTAAGGGGGACAGCAATTCACCCCTCCACTTT
TRBJ2-1	-	-	TRBV20-1	CSASNHEWQFF	TGCAGTGCTAGCAACCACGAGTGGCAGTTCTTC
TRBJ2-4	-	-	TRBV27	CASSFRENLAKNIQYF	TGTGCCAGCAGTTTTCGGGAAAACTTAGCCAAAAACATTCAGTACTTC
TRBJ2-2	few	TRBD2	TRBV7-2	CASSLTSGRVSGELFF	TGTGCCAGCAGCTTAACAAGCGGGAGGGTATCCGGGGAGCTGTTTTTT
TRBJ1-2	-	-	TRBV29-1	CSAGAGVYGYTF	TGCAGCGCTGGGGCAGGGGTCTACGGCTACACCTTC
TRBJ1-1	-	-	TRBV9	CASSGEGRAFF	TGTGCCAGCAGCGGCGAGGGTCGGGCTTTCTTT
TRBJ1-5	-	-	TRBV6-2/TRBV6-3	CASSWGLTAGQPQHF	TGTGCCAGCAGCTGGGGACTCACGGCGGGTCAGCCCCAGCATTTT
TRBJ2-3	-	TRBD2	TRBV5-6	CASSSQLARSTDTQYF	TGTGCCAGCAGCTCCCAACTAGCGCGGAGCACAGATACGCAGTATTTT
TRBJ1-6	once	TRBD1	TRBV6-5	CASSYGDRGGSPLHF	TGTGCCAGCAGTTACGGAGACAGGGGAGGTTCACCCCTCCACTTT
TRBJ2-7	-	TRBD2	TRBV5-8	CASSRGLAGPYEQYF	TGTGCCAGCAGCCGGGGACTAGCGGGCCCCTACGAGCAGTACTTC
TRBJ1-6	once	-	TRBV6-5	CASSYSGDSPLHF	TGTGCCAGCAGTTACTCCGGAGACTCACCCCTCCACTTT
TRBJ2-1	-	-	TRBV19	CASSILGVFNKQFF	TGTGCCAGTAGTATACTCGGGGTATTCAATAAGCAGTTCTTC